This TCR beta chain originates from a study of OX40 agonist ivuxolimab in advanced cancers. In the study overall: Ivuxolimab, an agonistic anti-OX40 (CD134) antibody, was given to patients. Patients were dosed intravenously with ivuxolimab at 0.01 to 10 mg/kg every 2 weeks. General study results and limits: On average, a greater number of expanded clones characterised CD8+ T cells relative to CD4+. Part of the nonresponder group also had normalized T-cell clonal expansion that was low.

CDR3 length: 15 amino acids. With V trimmed by 2 bases and J by 2 bases, 2 bases remained unmatched. Germline V gene data show CDR1 as SGHTA and CDR2 as FQGNSA. Generated by immunoSEQ multiplex PCR, the TCRdb table keeps only in-frame clones and is missing some. The table has approximately 40,000 clones, about 92% seen once. Concerning this clone: Its antigen is still unknown.

Source: CD4+ or CD8+ T cells sorted from blood, taken in a trial of the OX40 agonist ivuxolimab. This clonotype was obtained from an adult with an advanced solid tumor such as melanoma, head and neck, liver or kidney cancer. The chain uses TRBV7-2 and TRBJ2-3; 9 nucleotides line up with TRBD2. The CDR3 region is CASSLLAGYTDTQYF. DNA of the CDR3: TGTGCCAGCAGCTTACTAGCGGGATACACAGATACGCAGTATTTT.